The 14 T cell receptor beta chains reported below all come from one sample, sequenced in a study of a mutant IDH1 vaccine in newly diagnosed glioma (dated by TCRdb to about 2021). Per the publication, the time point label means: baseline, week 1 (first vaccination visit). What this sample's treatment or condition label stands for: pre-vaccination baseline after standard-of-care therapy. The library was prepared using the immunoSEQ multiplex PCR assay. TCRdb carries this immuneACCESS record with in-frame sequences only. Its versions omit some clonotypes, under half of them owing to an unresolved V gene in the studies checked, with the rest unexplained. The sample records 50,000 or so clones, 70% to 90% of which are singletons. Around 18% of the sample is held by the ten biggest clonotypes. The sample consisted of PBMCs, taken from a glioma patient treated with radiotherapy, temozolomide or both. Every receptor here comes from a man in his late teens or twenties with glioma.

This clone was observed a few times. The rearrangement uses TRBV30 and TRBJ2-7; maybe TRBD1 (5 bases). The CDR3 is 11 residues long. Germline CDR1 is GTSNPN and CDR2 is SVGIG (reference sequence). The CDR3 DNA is TGTGGGACACGCAATAACTACGAGCAGTACTTC. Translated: CGTRNNYEQYF. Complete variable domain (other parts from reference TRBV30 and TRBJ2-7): SQTIHQWPATLVQPVGSPLSLECTVEGTSNPNLYWYRQAAGRGLQLLFYSVGIGQISSEVPQNLSASRPQDRQFILSSKKLLLSDSGFYLCGTRNNYEQYFGPGTRLTVT.

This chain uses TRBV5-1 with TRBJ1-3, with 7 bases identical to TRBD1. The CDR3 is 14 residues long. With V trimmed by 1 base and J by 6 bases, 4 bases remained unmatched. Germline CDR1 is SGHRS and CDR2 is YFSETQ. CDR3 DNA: TGCGCCAGCAGCTTGTGGCAGGGGGAAAACACCATATATTTT. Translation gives CASSLWQGENTIYF.

The CDR3: CASSHGLRAFF. DNA of the CDR3: TGTGCCAGCAGCCACGGCCTCCGAGCTTTCTTT. V is TRBV14 and J is TRBJ1-1; D ambiguous. The V gene lost 3 bases and the J gene lost 10 bases, with 9 bases spanning the gap. Germline V lookup: CDR1 SGHDN, CDR2 FVKESK. CDR3 length: 11 residues.

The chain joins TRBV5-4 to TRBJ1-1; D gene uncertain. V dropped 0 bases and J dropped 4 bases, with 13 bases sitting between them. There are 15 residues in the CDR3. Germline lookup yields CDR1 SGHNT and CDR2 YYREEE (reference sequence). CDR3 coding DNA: TGTGCCAGCAGCTTGGGGGCGGGTCTGGGCACTGAAGCTTTCTTT. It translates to CASSLGAGLGTEAFF.

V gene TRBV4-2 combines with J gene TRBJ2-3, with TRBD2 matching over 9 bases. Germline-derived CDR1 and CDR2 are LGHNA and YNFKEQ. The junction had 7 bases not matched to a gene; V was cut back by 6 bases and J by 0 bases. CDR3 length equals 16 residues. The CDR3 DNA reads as TGTGCCAGCAGTCGTAGCGGGGGCCGAAGCACAGATACGCAGTATTTT. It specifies CASSRSGGRSTDTQYF.

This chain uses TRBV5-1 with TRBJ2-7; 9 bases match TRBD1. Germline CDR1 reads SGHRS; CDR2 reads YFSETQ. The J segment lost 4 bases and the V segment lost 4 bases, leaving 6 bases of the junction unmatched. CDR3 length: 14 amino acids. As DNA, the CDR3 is TGCGCCAGCAGCCCTGGACAGGGGAAGTACGAGCAGTACTTC. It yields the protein CASSPGQGKYEQYF. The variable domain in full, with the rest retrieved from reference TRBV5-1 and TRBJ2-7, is KAGVTQTPRYLIKTRGQQVTLSCSPISGHRSVSWYQQTPGQGLQFLFEYFSETQRNKGNFPGRFSGRQFSNSRSEMNVSTLELGDSALYLCASSPGQGKYEQYFGPGTRLTVT.

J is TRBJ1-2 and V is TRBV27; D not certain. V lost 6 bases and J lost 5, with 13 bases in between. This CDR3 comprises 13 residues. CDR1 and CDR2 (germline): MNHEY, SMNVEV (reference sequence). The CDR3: CASSRSGVYGYTF. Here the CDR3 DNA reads TGTGCCAGCAGCCGTAGTGGGGTATATGGCTACACCTTC.

CDR3 protein: CASIGTFNTEAFF. The CDR3 DNA is TGTGCCAGCATAGGGACGTTTAACACTGAAGCTTTCTTT. The rearrangement joins TRBV6-5 to TRBJ1-1; perhaps TRBD1 as D (5 bases). The V end was cut by 7 bases, the J end by 2 bases, with 11 bases between. In germline, CDR1 is MNHEY, CDR2 SVGAGI. This CDR3 comprises 13 residues.

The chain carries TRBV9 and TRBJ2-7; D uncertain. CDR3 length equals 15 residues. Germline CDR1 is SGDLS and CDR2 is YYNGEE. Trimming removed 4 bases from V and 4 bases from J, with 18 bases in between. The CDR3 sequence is CASSPLGDERYEQYF. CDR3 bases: TGTGCCAGCAGCCCCCTTGGGGATGAGAGGTACGAGCAGTACTTC.

CDR3 amino acids: CASTDPWSHGGYTF. The DNA of the CDR3 is TGTGCCAGCACCGACCCTTGGTCTCACGGTGGCTACACCTTC. The chain carries TRBV6-6 and TRBJ1-2; the D is unclear. The CDR3 consists of 14 residues. Germline CDR1 reads MNHNY; CDR2 reads SVGAGI (reference sequence). V lost 7 bases and J lost 7, with 19 bases in between.

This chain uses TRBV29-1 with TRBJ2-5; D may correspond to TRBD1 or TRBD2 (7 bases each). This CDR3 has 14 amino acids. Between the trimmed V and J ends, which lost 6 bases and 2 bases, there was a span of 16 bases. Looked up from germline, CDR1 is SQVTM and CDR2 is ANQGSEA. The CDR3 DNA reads TGCAGCGTAGGGGGAGGGGGCTTACAAGAGACCCAGTACTTC. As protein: CSVGGGGLQETQYF.

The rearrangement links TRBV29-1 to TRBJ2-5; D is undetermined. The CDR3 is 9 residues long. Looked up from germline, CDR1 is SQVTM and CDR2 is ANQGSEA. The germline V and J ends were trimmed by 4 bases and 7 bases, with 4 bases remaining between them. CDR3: CSVGPTQYF. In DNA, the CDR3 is TGCAGCGTTGGCCCGACCCAGTACTTC.

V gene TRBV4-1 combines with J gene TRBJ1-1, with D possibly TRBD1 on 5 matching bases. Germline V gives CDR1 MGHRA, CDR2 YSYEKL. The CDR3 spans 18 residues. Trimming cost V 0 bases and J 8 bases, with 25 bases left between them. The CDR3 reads CASSQDGTAGIPPAEAFF. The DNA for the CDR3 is TGCGCCAGCAGCCAAGACGGGACGGCAGGGATCCCACCGGCCGAAGCTTTCTTT.

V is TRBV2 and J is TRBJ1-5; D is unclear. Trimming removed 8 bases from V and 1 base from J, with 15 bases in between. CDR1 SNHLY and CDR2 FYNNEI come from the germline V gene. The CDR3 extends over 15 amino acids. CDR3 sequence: CASEEEGRSNQPQHF. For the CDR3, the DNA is TGTGCCAGCGAGGAAGAGGGTCGGAGCAATCAGCCCCAGCATTTT. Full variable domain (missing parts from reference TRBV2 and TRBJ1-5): EPEVTQTPSHQVTQMGQEVILRCVPISNHLYFYWYRQILGQKVEFLVSFYNNEISEKSEIFDDQFSVERPDGSNFTLKIRSTKLEDSAMYFCASEEEGRSNQPQHFGDGTRLSIL.